This TCR beta chain came from a study of vaccination effects on CD4 cells after COVID-19. The wider study: Subjects were given two BNT162b2 or mRNA-1273 vaccine doses. Study-wide results and limits: Clones induced by infection and by vaccine showed marked clonal contraction late after vaccination.

TCRdb's copy holds only in-frame clones and misses some; the assay was immunoSEQ multiplex PCR. This sample has under 45,000 clones, with around three quarters found just once. With respect to this clone: Its antigen is unidentified.

Antigen-specific CD4+ T cell clonotypes were called by their expansion after viral peptide-pool culture in ViraFEST. After less than 11 days in culture, the CD4+ T cells were isolated. Each vaccine recipient was nucleocapsid antibody negative and had no prior SARS-CoV-2 infection. PBMC were cultured at a few million per well with 9 to 10 IU/ml IL-2 and 7.5 to 10 ug/ml peptides. At days 3 and 7, half of the medium was exchanged for IL-2 medium. The germline V gene encodes CDR1 SEHNR and CDR2 FQNEAQ (reference sequence). The CDR3 sequence is 14 residues long. Trimming stripped 4 bases from V and 0 bases from J, with 8 bases between.

The receptor was derived from a human donor who received a COVID-19 vaccine. The gene calls are TRBV7-9 and TRBJ2-3; D might be TRBD2 (6 bases). The material sequenced was CD4+ T cells from PBMCs cultured with HCoV-NL63 spike peptides, taken before COVID-19 vaccination. CDR3 loop: CASSSRGSTDTQYF. DNA of the CDR3: TGTGCCAGCAGCTCACGGGGGAGCACAGATACGCAGTATTTT.